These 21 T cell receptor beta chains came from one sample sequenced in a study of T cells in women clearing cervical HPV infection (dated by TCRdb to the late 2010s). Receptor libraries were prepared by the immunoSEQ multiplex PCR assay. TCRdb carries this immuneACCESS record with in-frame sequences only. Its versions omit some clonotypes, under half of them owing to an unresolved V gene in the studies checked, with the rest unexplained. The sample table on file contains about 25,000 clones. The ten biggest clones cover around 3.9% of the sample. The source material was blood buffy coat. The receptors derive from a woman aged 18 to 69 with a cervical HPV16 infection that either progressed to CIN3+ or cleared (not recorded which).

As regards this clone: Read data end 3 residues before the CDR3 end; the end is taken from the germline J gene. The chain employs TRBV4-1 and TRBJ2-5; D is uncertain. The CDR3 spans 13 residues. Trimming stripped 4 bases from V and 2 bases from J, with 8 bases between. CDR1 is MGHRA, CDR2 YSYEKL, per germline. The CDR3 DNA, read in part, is TGCGCCAGCAGCCTGTTCATTCAAGAGACC. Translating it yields CASSLFIQET. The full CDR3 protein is CASSLFIQETQYF.

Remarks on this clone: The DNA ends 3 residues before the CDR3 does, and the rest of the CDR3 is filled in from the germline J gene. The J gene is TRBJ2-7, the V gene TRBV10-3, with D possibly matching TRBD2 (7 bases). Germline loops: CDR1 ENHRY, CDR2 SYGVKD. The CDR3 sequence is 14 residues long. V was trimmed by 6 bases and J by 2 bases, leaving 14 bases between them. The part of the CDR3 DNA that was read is TGTGCCATCAGCCAGGGAGGGACAACCTACGAG. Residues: CAISQGGTTYE. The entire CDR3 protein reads CAISQGGTTYEQYF.

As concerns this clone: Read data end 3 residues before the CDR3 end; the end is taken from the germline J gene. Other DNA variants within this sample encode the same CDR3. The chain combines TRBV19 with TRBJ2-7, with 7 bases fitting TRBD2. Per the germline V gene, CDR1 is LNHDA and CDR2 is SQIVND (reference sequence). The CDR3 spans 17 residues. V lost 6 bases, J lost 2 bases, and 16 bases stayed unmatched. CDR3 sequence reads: CASSPLGGDYLPYEQYF. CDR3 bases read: TGTGCCAGTAGCCCCCTGGGAGGGGATTATTTACCCTACGAG.

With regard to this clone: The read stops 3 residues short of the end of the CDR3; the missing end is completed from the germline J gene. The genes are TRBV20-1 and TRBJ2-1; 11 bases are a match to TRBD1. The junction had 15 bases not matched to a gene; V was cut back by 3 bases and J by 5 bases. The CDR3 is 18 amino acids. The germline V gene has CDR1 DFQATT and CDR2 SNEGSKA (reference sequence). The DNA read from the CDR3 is TGCAGTGCTAGGTCCGGGACAGGGGGTTTTCCGCTAGACAATGAG. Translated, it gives CSARSGTGGFPLDNE. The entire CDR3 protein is CSARSGTGGFPLDNEQFF.

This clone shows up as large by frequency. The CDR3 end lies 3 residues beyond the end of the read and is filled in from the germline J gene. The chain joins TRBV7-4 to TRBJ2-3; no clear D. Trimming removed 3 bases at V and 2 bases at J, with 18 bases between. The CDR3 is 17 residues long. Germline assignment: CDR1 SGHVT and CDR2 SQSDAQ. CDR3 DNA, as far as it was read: TGTGCCAGCAGCTTCCCCCCTTTAGCTCCCCCCACAGATACG. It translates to CASSFPPLAPPTDT. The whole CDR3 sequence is CASSFPPLAPPTDTQYF. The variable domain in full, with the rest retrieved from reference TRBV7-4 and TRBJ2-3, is GAGVSQSPRYKVAKRGRDVALRCDSISGHVTLYWYRQTLGQGSEVLTYSQSDAQRDKSGRPSGRFSAERPERSVSTLKIQRTEQGDSAVYLCASSFPPLAPPTDTQYFGPGTRLTVL.

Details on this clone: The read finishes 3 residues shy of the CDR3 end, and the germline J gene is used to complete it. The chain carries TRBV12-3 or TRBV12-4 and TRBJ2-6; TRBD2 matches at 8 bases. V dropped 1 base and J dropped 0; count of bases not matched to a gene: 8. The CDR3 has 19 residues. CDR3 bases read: TGTGCCAGCAGTTTAGGAGTACTAGCGGTGGCCTCTGGGGCCAACGTC. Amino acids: CASSLGVLAVASGANV. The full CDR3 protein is CASSLGVLAVASGANVLTF.

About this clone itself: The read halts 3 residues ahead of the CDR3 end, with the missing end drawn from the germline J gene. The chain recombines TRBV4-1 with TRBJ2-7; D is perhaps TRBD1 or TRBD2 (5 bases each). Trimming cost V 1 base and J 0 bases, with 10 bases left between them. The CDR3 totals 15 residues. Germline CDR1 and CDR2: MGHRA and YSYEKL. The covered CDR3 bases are TGCGCCAGCAGCCAAGCTGAGGGGAGCTCCTACGAG. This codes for CASSQAEGSSYE. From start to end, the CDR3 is CASSQAEGSSYEQYF.

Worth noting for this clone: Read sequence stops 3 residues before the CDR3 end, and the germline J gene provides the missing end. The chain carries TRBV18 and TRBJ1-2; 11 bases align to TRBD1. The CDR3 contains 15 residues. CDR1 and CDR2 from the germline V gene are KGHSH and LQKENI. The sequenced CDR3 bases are TGTGCCAGCTCACCACCCGGACAGGGGGCGGGTGAC. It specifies CASSPPGQGAGD. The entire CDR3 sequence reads CASSPPGQGAGDYTF.

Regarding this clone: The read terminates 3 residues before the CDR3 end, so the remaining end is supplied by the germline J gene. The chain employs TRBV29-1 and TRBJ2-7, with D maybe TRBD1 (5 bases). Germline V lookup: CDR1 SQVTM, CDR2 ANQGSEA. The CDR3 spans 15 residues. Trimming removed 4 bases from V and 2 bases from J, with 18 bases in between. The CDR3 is CSVGVAGRSPYEQYF. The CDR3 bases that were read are TGCAGCGTTGGTGTCGCAGGGCGATCTCCCTACGAG.

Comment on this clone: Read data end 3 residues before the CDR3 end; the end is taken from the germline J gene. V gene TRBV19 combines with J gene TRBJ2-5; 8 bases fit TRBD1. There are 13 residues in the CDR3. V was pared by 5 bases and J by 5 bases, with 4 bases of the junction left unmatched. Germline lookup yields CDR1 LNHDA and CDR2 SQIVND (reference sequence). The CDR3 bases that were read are TGTGCCAGTAGTGACAACAGGGGGGAGACC. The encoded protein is CASSDNRGET. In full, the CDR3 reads CASSDNRGETQYF.

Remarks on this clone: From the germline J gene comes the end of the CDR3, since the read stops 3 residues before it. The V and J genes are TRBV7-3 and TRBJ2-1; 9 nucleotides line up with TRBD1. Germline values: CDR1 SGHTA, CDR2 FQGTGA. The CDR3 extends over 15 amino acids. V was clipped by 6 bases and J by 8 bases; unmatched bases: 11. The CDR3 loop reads CASRERGQGRDEQFF. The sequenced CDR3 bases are TGTGCCAGCAGGGAACGGGGACAGGGTAGGGATGAG.

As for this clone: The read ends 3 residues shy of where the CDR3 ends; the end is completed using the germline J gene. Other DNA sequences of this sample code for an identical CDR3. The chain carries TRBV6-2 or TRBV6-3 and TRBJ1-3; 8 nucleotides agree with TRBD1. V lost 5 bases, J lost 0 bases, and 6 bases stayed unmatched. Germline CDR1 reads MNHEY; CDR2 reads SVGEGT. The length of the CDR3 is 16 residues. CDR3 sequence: CASSHGQGSSGNTIYF. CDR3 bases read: TGTGCCAGCAGTCACGGACAGGGCAGCTCTGGAAACACC.

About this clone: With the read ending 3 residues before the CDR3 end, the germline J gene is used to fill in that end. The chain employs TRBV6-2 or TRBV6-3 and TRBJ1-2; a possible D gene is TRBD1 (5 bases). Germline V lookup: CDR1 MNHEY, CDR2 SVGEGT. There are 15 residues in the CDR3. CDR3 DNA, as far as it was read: TGTGCCAGCAGTTACACTCGCCGGGGGGACTACGAC. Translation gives CASSYTRRGDYD. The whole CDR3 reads CASSYTRRGDYDYTF.

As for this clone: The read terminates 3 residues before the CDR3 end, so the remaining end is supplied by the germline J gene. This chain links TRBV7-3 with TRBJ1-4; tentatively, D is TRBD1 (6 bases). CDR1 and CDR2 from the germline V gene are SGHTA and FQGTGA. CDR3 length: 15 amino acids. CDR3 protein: CASSFRGGNTGELFF. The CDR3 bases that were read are TGTGCCAGCAGCTTTCGGGGGGGCAACACCGGGGAA. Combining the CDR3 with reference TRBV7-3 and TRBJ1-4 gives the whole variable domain GAGVSQTPSNKVTEKGKYVELRCDPISGHTALYWYRQSLGQGPEFLIYFQGTGAADDSGLPNDRFFAVRPEGSVSTLKIQRTERGDSAVYLCASSFRGGNTGELFFGSGTQLSVL.

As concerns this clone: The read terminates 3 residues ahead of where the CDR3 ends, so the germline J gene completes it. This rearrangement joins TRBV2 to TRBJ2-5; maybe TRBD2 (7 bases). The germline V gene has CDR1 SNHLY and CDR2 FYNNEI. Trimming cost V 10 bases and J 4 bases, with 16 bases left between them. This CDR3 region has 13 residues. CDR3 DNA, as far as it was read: TGTGCCACTAGCGCGGGGGCGCGAGAGACC. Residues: CATSAGARET. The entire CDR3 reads CATSAGARETQYF.

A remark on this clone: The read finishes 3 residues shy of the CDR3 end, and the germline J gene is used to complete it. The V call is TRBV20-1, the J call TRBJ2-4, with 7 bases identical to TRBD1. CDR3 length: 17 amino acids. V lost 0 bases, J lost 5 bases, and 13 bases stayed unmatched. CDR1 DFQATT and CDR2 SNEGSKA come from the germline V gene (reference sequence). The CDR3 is CSARDRLQGLGENIQYF. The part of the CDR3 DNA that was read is TGCAGTGCTAGAGATAGGTTACAGGGGCTCGGGGAAAACATT.

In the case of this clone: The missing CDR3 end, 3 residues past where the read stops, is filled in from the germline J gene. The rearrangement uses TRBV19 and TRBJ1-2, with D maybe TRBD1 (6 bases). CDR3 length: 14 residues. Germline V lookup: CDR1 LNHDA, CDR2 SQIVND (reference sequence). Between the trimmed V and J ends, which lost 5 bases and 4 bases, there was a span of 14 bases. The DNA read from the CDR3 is TGTGCCAGTAGTGCAGGGGCCTTGCCCTATGGC. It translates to CASSAGALPYG. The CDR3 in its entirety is CASSAGALPYGYTF.

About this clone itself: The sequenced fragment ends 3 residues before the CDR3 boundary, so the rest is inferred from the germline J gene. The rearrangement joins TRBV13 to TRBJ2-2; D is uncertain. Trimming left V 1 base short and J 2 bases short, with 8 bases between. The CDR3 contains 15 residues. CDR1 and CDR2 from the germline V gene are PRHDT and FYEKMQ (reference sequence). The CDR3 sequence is CASSLEGRNTGELFF. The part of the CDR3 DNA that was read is TGTGCCAGCAGCTTAGAAGGCCGCAACACCGGGGAG.

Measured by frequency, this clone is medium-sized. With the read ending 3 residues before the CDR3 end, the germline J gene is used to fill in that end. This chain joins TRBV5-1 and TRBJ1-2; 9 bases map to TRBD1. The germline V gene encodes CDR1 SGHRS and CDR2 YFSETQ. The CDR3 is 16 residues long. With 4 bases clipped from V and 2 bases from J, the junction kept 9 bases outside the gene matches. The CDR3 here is CASSALQGAQNYGYTF. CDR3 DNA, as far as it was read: TGCGCCAGCAGCGCCCTACAGGGGGCGCAGAACTATGGC.

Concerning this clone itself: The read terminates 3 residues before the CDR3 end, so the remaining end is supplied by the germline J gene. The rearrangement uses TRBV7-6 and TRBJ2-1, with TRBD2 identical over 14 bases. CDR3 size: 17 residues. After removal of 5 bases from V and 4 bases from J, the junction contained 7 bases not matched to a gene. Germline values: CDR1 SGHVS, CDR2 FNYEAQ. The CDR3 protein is CASSMGLAGEKYNEQFF. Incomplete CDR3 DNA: TGTGCCAGCAGCATGGGACTAGCGGGGGAGAAGTACAATGAG.

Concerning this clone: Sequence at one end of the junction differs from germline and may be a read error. CDR3 residues: CASRAAGTGGGPETQYF. CDR3 DNA, as far as it was read: TGTGCTAGCAGAGCCGCCGGGACAGGGGGGGGTCCAGAGACC. This sequence joins TRBV7-7 and TRBJ2-5; TRBD1 matches at 11 bases. The read finishes 3 residues shy of the CDR3 end, and the germline J gene is used to complete it. The germline V gene has CDR1 SSHAT and CDR2 FNYEAQ (reference sequence). The CDR3 contains 17 residues.